This TCR beta chain is from a study of cytomegalovirus exposure and HLA in healthy donors. PCR was performed using 60 Vbeta and 13 Jbeta primers. The protocol was immunoSEQ multiplex PCR, while the TCRdb copy is restricted to in-frame clones and leaves out a portion. Of 60,000 to 90,000 clones listed, about two thirds are singletons. The V end lost 0 bases, the J end lost 4 bases, and 15 bases lay between the germline ends. CDR3 size: 16 residues. The germline V gene encodes CDR1 MGHRA and CDR2 YSYEKL. The chain combines TRBV4-1 with TRBJ1-2; D may be TRBD1 (6 bases). Sample: PBMCs. The receptor was derived from a woman aged 45 to 65 in good health and CMV-seropositive. The CDR3 region has the DNA TGCGCCAGCAGCCAAGACGCGGGGGGCGAGGGCTATGGCTACACCTTC. This sequence encodes CASSQDAGGEGYGYTF.